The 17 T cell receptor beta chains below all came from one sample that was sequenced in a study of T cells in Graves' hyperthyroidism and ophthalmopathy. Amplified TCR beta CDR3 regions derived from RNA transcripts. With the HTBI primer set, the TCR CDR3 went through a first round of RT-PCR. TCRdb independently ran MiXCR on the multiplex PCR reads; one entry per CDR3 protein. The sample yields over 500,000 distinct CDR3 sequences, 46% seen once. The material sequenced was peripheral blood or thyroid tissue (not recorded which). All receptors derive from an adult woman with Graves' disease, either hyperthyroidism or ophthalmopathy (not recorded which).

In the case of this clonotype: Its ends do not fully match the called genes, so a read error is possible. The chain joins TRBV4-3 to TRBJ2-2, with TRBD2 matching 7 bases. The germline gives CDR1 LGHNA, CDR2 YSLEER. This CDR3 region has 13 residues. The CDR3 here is CASSLLLWGGLFF. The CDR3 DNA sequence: TGCGCCAGCAGCCTATTACTGTGGGGGGGGCTGTTTTTT.

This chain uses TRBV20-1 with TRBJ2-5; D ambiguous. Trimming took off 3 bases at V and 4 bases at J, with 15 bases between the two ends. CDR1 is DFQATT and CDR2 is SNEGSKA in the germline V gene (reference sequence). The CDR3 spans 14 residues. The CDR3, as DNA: TGCAGTGCTAGGGAGAGGCAGGATGGAGAGACCCAGTACTTC. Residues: CSARERQDGETQYF.

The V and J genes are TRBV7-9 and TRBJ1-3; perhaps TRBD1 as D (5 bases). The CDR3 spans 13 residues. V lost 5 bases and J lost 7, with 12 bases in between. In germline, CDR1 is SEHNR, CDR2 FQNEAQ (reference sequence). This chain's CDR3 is CASSPQGENTIYF. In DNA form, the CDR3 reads TGTGCCAGCAGCCCGCAGGGTGAGAACACCATATATTTT.

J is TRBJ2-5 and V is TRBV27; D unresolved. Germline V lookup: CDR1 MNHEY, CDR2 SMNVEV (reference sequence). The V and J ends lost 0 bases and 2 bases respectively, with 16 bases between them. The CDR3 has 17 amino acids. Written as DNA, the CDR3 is TGTGCCAGCAGTTTATCCGGATTTAGGGTTCGTCAAGAGACCCAGTACTTC. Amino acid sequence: CASSLSGFRVRQETQYF.

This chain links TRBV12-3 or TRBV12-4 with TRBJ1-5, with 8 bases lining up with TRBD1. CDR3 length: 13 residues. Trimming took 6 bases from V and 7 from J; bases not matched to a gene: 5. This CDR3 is CASSATGDQPQHF. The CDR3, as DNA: TGTGCCAGCAGCGCGACAGGGGACCAGCCCCAGCATTTT.

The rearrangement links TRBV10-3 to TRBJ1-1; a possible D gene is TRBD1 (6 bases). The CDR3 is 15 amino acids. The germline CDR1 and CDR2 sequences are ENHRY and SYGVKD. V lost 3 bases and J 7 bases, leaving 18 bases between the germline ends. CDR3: CAISETGRANYEAFF. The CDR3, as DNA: TGTGCCATCAGTGAAACAGGGAGGGCTAACTATGAAGCTTTCTTT.

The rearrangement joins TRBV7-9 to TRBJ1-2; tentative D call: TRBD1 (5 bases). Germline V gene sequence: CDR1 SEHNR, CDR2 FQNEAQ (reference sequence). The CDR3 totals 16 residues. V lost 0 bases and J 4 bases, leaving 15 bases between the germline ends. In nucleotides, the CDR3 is TGTGCCAGCAGCTTAGCGGCGCAGGGCAAGGTCTATGGCTACACCTTC. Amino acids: CASSLAAQGKVYGYTF.

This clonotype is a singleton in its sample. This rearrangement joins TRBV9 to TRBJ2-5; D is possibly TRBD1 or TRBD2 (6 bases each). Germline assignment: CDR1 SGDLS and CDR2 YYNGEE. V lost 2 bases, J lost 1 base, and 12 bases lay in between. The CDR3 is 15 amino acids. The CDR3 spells CASSVGGLIQETQYF. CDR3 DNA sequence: TGTGCCAGCAGCGTTGGGGGGCTGATCCAAGAGACCCAGTACTTC.

CDR3 sequence (DNA): TGCAGTGCTAGTCTACAGTCTAACTATGGCTACACCTTC. As protein: CSASLQSNYGYTF. The gene calls are TRBV20-1 and TRBJ1-2; D unresolved. Trimming left V 3 bases short and J 0 bases short, with 8 bases between. The CDR3 runs 13 residues. Germline V gives CDR1 DFQATT, CDR2 SNEGSKA (reference sequence).

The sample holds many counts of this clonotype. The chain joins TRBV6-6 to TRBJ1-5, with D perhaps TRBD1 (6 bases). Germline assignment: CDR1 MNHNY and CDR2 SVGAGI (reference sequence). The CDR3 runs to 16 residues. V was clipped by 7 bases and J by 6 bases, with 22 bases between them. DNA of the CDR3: TGTGCCAGCAACCTGGGGACAAACGTGGGCCCTCAGCCCCAGCATTTT. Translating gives CASNLGTNVGPQPQHF.

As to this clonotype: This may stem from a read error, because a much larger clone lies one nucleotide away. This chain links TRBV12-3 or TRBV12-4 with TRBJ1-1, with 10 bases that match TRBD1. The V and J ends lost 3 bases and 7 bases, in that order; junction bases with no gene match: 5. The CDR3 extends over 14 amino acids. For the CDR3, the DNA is TGTGCCAGCAGTTTCTGGACAGGGGGATTTGAAGCTTTCTTT. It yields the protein CASSFWTGGFEAFF.

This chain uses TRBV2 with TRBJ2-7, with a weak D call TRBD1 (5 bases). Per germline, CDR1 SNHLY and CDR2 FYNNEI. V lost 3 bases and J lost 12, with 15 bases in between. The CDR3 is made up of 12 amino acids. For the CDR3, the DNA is TGTGCCAGCAGTGAGGCCCTGACAGCTATGTACTTC. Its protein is CASSEALTAMYF.

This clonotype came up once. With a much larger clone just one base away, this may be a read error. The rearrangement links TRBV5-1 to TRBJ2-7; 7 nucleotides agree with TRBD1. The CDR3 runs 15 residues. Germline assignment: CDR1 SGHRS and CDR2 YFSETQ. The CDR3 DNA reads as TGCGCCAGCAGCGTCGGGACAGCCGAAAGCTACGAGCAGTCCTTC. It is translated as CASSVGTAESYEQSF.

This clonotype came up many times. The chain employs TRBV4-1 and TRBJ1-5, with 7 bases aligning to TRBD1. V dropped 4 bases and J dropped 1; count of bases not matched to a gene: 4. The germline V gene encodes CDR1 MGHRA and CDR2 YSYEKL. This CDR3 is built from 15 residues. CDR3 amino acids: CASSRTGESNQPQHF. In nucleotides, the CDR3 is TGCGCCAGCAGCCGTACAGGGGAAAGCAATCAGCCCCAGCATTTT.

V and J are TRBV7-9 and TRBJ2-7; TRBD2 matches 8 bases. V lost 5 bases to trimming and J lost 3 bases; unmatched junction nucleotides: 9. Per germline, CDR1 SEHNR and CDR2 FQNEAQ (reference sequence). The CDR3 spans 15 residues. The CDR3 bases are TGTGCCAGCAGCCCCCAAGCGGGGGATATCTACGAGCAGTACTTC. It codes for CASSPQAGDIYEQYF.

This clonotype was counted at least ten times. CDR3 sequence (DNA): TGTGCCAGCAGCCGGACTAGCTCTGAGACCCAGTACTTC. Protein: CASSRTSSETQYF. V and J are TRBV7-3 and TRBJ2-5; 8 bases fit TRBD2. The CDR3 covers 13 residues. V lost 5 bases and J lost 5; bases outside the gene matches: 4. Germline CDR1 and CDR2: SGHTA and FQGTGA.

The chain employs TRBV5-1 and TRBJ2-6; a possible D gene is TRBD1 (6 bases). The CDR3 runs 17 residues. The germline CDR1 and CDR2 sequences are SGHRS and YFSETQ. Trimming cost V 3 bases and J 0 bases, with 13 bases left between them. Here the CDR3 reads CASSSGTQTSGANVLTF. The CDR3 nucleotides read TGCGCCAGCAGCTCCGGGACACAAACCTCTGGGGCCAACGTCCTGACTTTC.